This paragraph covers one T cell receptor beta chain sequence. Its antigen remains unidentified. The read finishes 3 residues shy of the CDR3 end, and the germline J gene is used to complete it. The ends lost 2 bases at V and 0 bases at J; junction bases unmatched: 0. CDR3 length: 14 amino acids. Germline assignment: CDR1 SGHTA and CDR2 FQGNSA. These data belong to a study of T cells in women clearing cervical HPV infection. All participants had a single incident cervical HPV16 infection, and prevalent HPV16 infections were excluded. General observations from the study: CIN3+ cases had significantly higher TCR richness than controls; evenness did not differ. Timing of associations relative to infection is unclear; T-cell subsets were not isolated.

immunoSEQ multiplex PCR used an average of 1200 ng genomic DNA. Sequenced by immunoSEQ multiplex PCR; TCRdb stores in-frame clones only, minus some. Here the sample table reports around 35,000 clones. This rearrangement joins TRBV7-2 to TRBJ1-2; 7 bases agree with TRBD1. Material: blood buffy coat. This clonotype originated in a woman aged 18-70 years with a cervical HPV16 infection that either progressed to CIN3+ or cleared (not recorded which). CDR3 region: CASSLQGANYGYTF. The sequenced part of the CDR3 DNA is TGTGCCAGCAGCTTACAGGGGGCTAACTATGGC.